A selection of T cell receptor beta chains follows, all from one sample in a study of beta chain features in type 1 diabetes. TCRdb's table, derived via immunoSEQ multiplex PCR, lists solely in-frame clones and lacks some. The data contain a few hundred thousand clones, around 9.9% of them singletons. Sequencing was done on a sample of central memory CD4+ T cells from blood. Receptor source: a young man in good health. Each CDR3 is given with its conserved first and last residue. D genes are given only for firm matches. Clone size is given for some rows only: seen once, a few or many times, or a class if the clone is expanded.

D: TRBD1; V: TRBV30; size: NA; J: TRBJ2-5; CDR3: CALTGVRLEETQYF; DNA: TGTGCCTTGACAGGGGTAAGGTTGGAAGAGACCCAGTACTTC
D: NA; V: TRBV18; size: NA; J: TRBJ1-1; CDR3: CASSRSGPENTEAFF; DNA: TGTGCCAGCTCACGCTCAGGGCCCGAAAACACTGAAGCTTTCTTT
D: NA; V: TRBV6-5; size: few; J: TRBJ2-7; CDR3: CASGAGTNYEQYF; DNA: TGTGCCAGCGGGGCAGGGACAAACTACGAGCAGTACTTC
D: NA; V: TRBV11-2; size: few; J: TRBJ2-5; CDR3: CASSLGASRGKETQYF; DNA: TGTGCCAGCAGCTTAGGAGCCTCCAGGGGAAAAGAGACCCAGTACTTC
D: NA; V: TRBV28; size: few; J: TRBJ2-7; CDR3: CASSPNDEQYF; DNA: TGTGCCAGCAGTCCGAATGACGAGCAGTACTTC
D: NA; V: TRBV15; size: NA; J: TRBJ2-3; CDR3: CATSRGATPTDTQYF; DNA: TGTGCCACCAGCAGAGGGGCGACACCCACAGATACGCAGTATTTT
D: TRBD1; V: TRBV29-1; size: few; J: TRBJ2-7; CDR3: CSVEGVQGSYEQYF; DNA: TGCAGCGTTGAGGGGGTACAGGGGTCCTACGAGCAGTACTTC
D: NA; V: TRBV29-1; size: many; J: TRBJ1-2; CDR3: CSVVGTRGYTF; DNA: TGCAGCGTTGTAGGAACTCGAGGCTACACCTTC
D: TRBD1; V: TRBV10-3; size: few; J: TRBJ2-5; CDR3: CAISGSGTGQETQYF; DNA: TGTGCCATCAGCGGATCCGGGACAGGTCAAGAGACCCAGTACTTC
D: TRBD2; V: TRBV7-2; size: many; J: TRBJ2-5; CDR3: CASTHLAGEETQYF; DNA: TGTGCCAGCACCCACCTCGCGGGAGAAGAGACCCAGTACTTC
D: TRBD2; V: TRBV5-6; size: few; J: TRBJ2-7; CDR3: CASSLVTSDEQGQYF; DNA: TGTGCCAGCAGCTTGGTAACTAGCGACGAGCAGGGGCAGTACTTC
D: TRBD2; V: TRBV11-2; size: NA; J: TRBJ2-1; CDR3: CASSLSLAGVYNEQFF; DNA: TGTGCCAGCAGCTTAAGTCTAGCGGGAGTTTACAATGAGCAGTTCTTC
D: TRBD1; V: TRBV28; size: NA; J: TRBJ1-3; CDR3: CASSTRTGAVGNTIYF; DNA: TGTGCCAGCAGTACCCGGACAGGGGCGGTTGGAAACACCATATATTTT
D: TRBD1; V: TRBV29-1; size: few; J: TRBJ2-5; CDR3: CSVTTGTGSGETQYF; DNA: TGCAGCGTAACCACCGGGACAGGGTCGGGAGAGACCCAGTACTTC
D: NA; V: TRBV30; size: many; J: TRBJ1-5; CDR3: CAWSVAGGGISPQHF; DNA: TGTGCCTGGAGTGTGGCGGGAGGTGGGATATCGCCCCAGCATTTT
D: NA; V: TRBV7-2; size: few; J: TRBJ2-5; CDR3: CASSLGRQETQYF; DNA: TGTGCCAGCAGCTTAGGGCGGCAAGAGACCCAGTACTTC
D: TRBD2; V: TRBV25-1; size: NA; J: TRBJ2-3; CDR3: CASTASGSGYTQYF; DNA: TGTGCCAGCACGGCTAGCGGGAGTGGATATACGCAGTATTTT
D: NA; V: TRBV19; size: NA; J: TRBJ2-3; CDR3: CASSDQRKSPDTQYF; DNA: TGTGCCAGTAGTGACCAGCGGAAGAGCCCAGATACGCAGTATTTT
D: TRBD2; V: TRBV7-2; size: NA; J: TRBJ2-1; CDR3: CASSDTSGRVYNEQFF; DNA: TGTGCCAGCAGCGACACTAGCGGGAGGGTCTACAATGAGCAGTTCTTC
D: NA; V: TRBV18; size: few; J: TRBJ2-7; CDR3: CASSLAERYEQYF; DNA: TGTGCCAGCTCACTAGCGGAGCGCTACGAGCAGTACTTC
D: NA; V: TRBV7-2; size: NA; J: TRBJ1-2; CDR3: CASSSGHQGWGNYGYTF; DNA: TGTGCCAGCAGCTCGGGCCATCAGGGGTGGGGTAACTATGGCTACACCTTC
D: NA; V: TRBV29-1; size: few; J: TRBJ1-1; CDR3: CSVQGDYTEAFF; DNA: TGCAGCGTACAGGGCGATTACACTGAAGCTTTCTTT
D: TRBD2; V: TRBV10-3; size: NA; J: TRBJ2-3; CDR3: CAIRHTPTSGRDGTDTQYF; DNA: TGTGCCATCAGACACACCCCGACTAGCGGGAGAGATGGCACAGATACGCAGTATTTT
D: NA; V: TRBV7-2; size: NA; J: TRBJ2-1; CDR3: CASSSYRLGNEQFF; DNA: TGTGCCAGCAGCTCATACAGGCTGGGGAATGAGCAGTTCTTC
D: TRBD1; V: TRBV27; size: few; J: TRBJ1-1; CDR3: CASRRTGFMNTEAFF; DNA: TGTGCCAGCAGACGGACAGGGTTCATGAACACTGAAGCTTTCTTT
D: NA; V: TRBV7-2; size: NA; J: TRBJ2-1; CDR3: CASSPRTGNYNEQFF; DNA: TGTGCCAGCAGCCCGAGAACAGGGAACTACAATGAGCAGTTCTTC
D: TRBD1; V: TRBV29-1; size: few; J: TRBJ1-4; CDR3: CSVEDPTGAREKLFF; DNA: TGCAGCGTTGAAGACCCGACAGGGGCTAGGGAAAAACTGTTTTTT
D: NA; V: TRBV25-1; size: NA; J: TRBJ2-7; CDR3: CASSEYGGATYEQYF; DNA: TGTGCCAGCAGTGAATATGGGGGGGCAACATACGAGCAGTACTTC